This T cell receptor (beta chain) is drawn from a study of CD8 T cells in Susac syndrome. Regarding the study as a whole: As the study acknowledged, the number of individuals in its TCR sequencing and HLA analysis was relatively small.

It was with random hexamers that roughly 0.5 to 1 ug RNA was reverse transcribed. MiXCR was run by TCRdb on the immunoSEQ multiplex PCR reads, yielding one entry per CDR3 protein. The table lists some 160,000 distinct CDR3 sequences, 94% of them singletons, with around 0.11% in the top ten. Comment on this clonotype: The target antigen is unknown.

Germline assignment: CDR1 MDHEN and CDR2 SYDVKM. V gave up 7 bases and J gave up 2 bases, with 15 bases separating them. The CDR3 contains 14 residues. The TEMRA cells underwent FACS enrichment, while the CD8+ and CD4+ T cells underwent negative isolation. The material sequenced was CD4+ T cells from PBMCs. V gene TRBV28 combines with J gene TRBJ2-7; perhaps D is TRBD1 or TRBD2 (5 bases each). The clonotype was recovered from a human donor with Susac syndrome. CDR3 region: CASIPRGRTYEQYF. CDR3 DNA: TGTGCCAGCATCCCCCGGGGACGCACCTACGAGCAGTACTTC.